Each of the 2 T cell receptor beta chains below was sequenced from the same sample in a study of cytomegalovirus exposure and HLA in healthy donors (dated by TCRdb to the late 2010s). Library generation was performed with the immunoSEQ multiplex PCR assay. A mixture of 60 forward primers for TCR Vbeta segments and 13 reverse primers for TCR Jbeta segments was used in the multiplex PCR. The table comes from immuneACCESS by way of TCRdb, which keeps in-frame sequences with V and J called. Part of the clones is missing from these tables; in studies checked, under half for an unresolved V gene and the rest for unknown reasons. Across this sample there are approximately 120,000 clones, with roughly a sixth seen only once. Of the sample, 2.5% to 3% falls within the top ten clones. Material for sequencing was PBMCs. These receptor sequences come from a female donor in good health and CMV-seropositive.

This clone was seen a handful of times. The junction shows a germline mismatch at one end, possibly a read error. This chain connects TRBV6-5 to TRBJ1-1; no clear D. Germline V gene lookup returns CDR1 MNHEY and CDR2 SVGAGI. The CDR3 is 14 residues long. The CDR3 spells CASSDSLRNTEAFF. The CDR3 DNA reads as TGTGCCAGCAGTGACTCGTTGCGGAACACTGAAGCTTTCTTT.

The rearrangement links TRBV10-3 to TRBJ1-2, with 7 positions matching TRBD1. CDR3 length: 16 amino acids. The germline gives CDR1 ENHRY, CDR2 SYGVKD. Trimming took 4 bases from V and 8 from J; bases not matched to a gene: 16. The CDR3 spells CAISVSGQSLSAGYTF. In DNA form, the CDR3 reads TGTGCCATCAGTGTTTCGGGACAGTCCCTAAGCGCCGGCTACACCTTC.